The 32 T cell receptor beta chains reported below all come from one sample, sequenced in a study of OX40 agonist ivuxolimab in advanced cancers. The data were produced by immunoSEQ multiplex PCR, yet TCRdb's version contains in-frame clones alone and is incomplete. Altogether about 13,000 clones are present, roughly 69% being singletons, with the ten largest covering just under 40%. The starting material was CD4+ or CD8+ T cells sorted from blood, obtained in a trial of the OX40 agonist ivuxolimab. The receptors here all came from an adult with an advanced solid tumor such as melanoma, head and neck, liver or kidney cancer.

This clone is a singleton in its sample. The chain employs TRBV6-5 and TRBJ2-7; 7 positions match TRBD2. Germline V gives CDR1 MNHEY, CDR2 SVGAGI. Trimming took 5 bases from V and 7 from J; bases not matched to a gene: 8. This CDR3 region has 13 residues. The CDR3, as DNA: TGTGCCAGCAGTGATGCGGGAGTGTATGAGCAGTACTTC. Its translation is CASSDAGVYEQYF.

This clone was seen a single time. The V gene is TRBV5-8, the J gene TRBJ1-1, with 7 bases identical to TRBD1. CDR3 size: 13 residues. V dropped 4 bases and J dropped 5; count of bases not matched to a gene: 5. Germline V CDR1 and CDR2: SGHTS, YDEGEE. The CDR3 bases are TGTGCCAGCAGCCTGGGACAGCGAACTGAAGCTTTCTTT. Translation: CASSLGQRTEAFF.

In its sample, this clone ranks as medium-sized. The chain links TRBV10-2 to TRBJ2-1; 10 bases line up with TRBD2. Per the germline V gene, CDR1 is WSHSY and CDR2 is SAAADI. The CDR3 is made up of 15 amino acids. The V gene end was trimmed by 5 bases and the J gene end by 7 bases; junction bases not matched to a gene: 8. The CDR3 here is CASSSGRGLQNEQFF. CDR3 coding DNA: TGCGCCAGCAGTAGCGGGAGGGGACTACAGAATGAGCAGTTCTTC.

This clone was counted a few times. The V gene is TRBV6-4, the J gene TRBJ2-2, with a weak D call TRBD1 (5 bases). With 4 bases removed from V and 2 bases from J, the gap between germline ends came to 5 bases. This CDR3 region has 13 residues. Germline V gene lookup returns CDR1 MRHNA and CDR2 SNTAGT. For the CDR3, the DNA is TGTGCCAGCAGTGGGACAAACACCGGGGAGCTGTTTTTT. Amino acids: CASSGTNTGELFF.

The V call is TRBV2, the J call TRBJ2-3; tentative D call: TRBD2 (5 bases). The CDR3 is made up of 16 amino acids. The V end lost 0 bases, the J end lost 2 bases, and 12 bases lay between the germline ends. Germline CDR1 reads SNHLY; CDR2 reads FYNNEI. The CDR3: CASSEAITSITDTQYF. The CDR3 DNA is TGTGCCAGCAGTGAAGCAATAACTAGTATCACAGATACGCAGTATTTT.

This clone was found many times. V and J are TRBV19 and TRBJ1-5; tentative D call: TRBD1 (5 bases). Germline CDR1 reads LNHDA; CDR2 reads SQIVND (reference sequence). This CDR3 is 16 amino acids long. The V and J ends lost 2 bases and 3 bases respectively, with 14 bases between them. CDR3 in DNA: TGTGCCAGTAGTATACTGGGCAGGGAATTCAATCAGCCCCAGCATTTT. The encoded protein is CASSILGREFNQPQHF.

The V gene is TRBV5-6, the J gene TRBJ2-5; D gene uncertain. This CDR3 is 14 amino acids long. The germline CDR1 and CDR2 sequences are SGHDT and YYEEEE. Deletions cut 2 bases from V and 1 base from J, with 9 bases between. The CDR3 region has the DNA TGTGCCAGCAGCTTCGGCTCAACCCAAGAGACCCAGTACTTC. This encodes CASSFGSTQETQYF. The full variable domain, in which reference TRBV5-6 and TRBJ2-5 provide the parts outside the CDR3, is DAGVTQSPTHLIKTRGQQVTLRCSPKSGHDTVSWYQQALGQGPQFIFQYYEEEERQRGNFPDRFSGHQFPNYSSELNVNALLLGDSALYLCASSFGSTQETQYFGPGTRLLVL.

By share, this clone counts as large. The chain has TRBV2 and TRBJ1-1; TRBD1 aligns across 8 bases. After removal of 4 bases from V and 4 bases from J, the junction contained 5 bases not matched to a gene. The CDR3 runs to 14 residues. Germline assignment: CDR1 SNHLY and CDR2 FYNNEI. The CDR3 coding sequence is TGTGCCAGCAGTGCTCCCAGGGGGCTCACTGAAGCTTTCTTT. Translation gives CASSAPRGLTEAFF.

The chain's CDR3 is CASSRLSGKNTEAFF. CDR3 coding DNA: TGTGCCAGCAGTCGGTTGTCAGGGAAGAACACTGAAGCTTTCTTT. The chain combines TRBV27 with TRBJ1-1; tentative D call: TRBD1 (5 bases). The germline V and J ends were trimmed by 5 bases and 1 base, with 14 bases remaining between them. CDR1 is MNHEY, CDR2 SMNVEV, per germline (reference sequence). The length of the CDR3 is 15 residues.

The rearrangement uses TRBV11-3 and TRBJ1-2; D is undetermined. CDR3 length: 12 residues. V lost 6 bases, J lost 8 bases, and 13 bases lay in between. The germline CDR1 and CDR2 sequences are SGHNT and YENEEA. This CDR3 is CASSAQVGGYTF. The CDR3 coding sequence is TGTGCCAGCAGTGCCCAGGTCGGGGGCTACACCTTC.

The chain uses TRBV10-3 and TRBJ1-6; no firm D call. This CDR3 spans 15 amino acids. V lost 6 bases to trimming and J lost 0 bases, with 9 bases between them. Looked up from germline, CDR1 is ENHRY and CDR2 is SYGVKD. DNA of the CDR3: TGTGCCATCAGCGGAGTTAGCTCCTATAATTCACCCCTCCACTTT. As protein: CAISGVSSYNSPLHF.

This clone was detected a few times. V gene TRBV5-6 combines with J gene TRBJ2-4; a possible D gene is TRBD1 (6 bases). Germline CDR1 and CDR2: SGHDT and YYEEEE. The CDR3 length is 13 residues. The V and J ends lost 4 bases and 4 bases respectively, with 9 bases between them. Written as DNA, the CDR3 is TGTGCCAGCAGCCAAGGACAGAAAAACATTCAGTACTTC. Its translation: CASSQGQKNIQYF.

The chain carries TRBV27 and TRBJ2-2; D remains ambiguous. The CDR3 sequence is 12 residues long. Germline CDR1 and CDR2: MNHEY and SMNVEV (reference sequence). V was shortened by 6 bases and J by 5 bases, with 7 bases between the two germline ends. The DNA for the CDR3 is TGTGCCAGCAGCGTATTGACCGGGGAGCTGTTTTTT. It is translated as CASSVLTGELFF.

CDR3 sequence (DNA): TGTGCCAGCAGGTCCTTAGCAGATACGCAGTATTTT. It yields the protein CASRSLADTQYF. The gene calls are TRBV7-6 and TRBJ2-3; D unresolved. V shed 6 bases and J shed 4 bases, with 8 bases lying between them. The V gene's germline CDR1 is SGHVS and CDR2 FNYEAQ. The CDR3 is 12 amino acids.

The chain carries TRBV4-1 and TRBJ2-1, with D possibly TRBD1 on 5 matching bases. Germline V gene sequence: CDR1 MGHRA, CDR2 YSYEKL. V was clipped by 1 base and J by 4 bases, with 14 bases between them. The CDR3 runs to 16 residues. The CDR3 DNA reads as TGCGCCAGCAGCCAAGTCTACCCGCGACAGTACAATGAGCAGTTCTTC. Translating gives CASSQVYPRQYNEQFF.

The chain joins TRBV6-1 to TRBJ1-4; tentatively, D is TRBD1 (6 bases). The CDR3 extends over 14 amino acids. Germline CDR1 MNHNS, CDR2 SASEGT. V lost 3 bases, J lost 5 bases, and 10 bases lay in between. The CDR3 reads CASSEGAFNEKLFF. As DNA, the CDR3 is TGTGCCAGCAGTGAGGGGGCCTTCAATGAAAAACTGTTTTTT.

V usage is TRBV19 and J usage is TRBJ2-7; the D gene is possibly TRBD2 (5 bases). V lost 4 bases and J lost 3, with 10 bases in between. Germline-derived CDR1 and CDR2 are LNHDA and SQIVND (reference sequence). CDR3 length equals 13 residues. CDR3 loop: CASSTTTFYEQYF. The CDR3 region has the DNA TGTGCCAGTAGTACGACTACCTTCTACGAGCAGTACTTC.

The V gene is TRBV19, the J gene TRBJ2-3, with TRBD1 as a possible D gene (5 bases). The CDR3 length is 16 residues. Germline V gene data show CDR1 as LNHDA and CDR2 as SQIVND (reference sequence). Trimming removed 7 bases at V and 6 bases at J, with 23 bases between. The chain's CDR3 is CASTQNPRGGRDTQYF. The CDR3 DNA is TGTGCCAGTACGCAGAACCCTAGGGGTGGAAGGGATACGCAGTATTTT.

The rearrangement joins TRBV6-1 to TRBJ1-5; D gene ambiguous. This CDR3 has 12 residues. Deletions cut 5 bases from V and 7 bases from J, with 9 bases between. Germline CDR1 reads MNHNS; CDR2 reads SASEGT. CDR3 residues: CASSPPRQPQHF. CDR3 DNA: TGTGCCAGCAGTCCGCCCCGACAGCCCCAGCATTTT.

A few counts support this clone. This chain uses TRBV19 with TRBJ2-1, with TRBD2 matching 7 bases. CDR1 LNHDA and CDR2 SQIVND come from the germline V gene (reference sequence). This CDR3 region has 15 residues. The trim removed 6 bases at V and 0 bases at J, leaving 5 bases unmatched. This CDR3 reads CASSRGGSSYNEQFF. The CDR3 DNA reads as TGTGCCAGTAGCCGCGGGGGTAGCTCCTACAATGAGCAGTTCTTC. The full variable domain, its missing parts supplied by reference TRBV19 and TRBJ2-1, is DGGITQSPKYLFRKEGQNVTLSCEQNLNHDAMYWYRQDPGQGLRLIYYSQIVNDFQKGDIAEGYSVSREKKESFPLTVTSAQKNPTAFYLCASSRGGSSYNEQFFGPGTRLTVL.

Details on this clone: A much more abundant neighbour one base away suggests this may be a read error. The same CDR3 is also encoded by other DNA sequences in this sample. CDR3 in amino acids: CASSPWTGGSYEQYF. The CDR3 region has the DNA TGCGCCAGCAGCCCGTGGACAGGAGGCTCGTACGAGCAGTACTTC. This chain uses TRBV5-1 with TRBJ2-7, with 7 nucleotides matching TRBD1. Germline CDR1 reads SGHRS; CDR2 reads YFSETQ. The CDR3 is 15 amino acids. The ends lost 4 bases at V and 4 bases at J; junction bases unmatched: 11.

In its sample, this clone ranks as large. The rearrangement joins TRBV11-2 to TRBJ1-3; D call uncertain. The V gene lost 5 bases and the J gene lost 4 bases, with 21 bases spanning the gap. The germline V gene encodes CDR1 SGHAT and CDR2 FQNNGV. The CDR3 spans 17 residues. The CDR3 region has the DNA TGTGCCAGCAGCCCCGGGTCGGCCGGGCGGAGAGGAAACACCATATATTTT. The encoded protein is CASSPGSAGRRGNTIYF.

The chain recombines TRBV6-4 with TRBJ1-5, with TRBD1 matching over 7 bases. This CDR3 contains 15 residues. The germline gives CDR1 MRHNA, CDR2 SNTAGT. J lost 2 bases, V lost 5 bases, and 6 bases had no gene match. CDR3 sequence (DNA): TGTGCCAGCAGTTTTCCAGGGGGGGGCAATCAGCCCCAGCATTTT. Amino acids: CASSFPGGGNQPQHF.

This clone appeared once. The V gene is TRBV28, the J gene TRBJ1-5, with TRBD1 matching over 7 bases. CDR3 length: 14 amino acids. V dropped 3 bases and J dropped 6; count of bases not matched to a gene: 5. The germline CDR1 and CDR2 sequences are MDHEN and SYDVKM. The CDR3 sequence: CASSFGTGVQPQHF. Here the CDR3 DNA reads TGTGCCAGCAGTTTTGGAACAGGGGTTCAGCCCCAGCATTTT.

CDR3 bases: TGTGCCAGCAGTTTCCTAGCGGAATCGAACACCGGGGAGCTGTTTTTT. It yields the protein CASSFLAESNTGELFF. V is TRBV27 and J is TRBJ2-2; 7 nucleotides align to TRBD2. CDR3 size: 16 residues. CDR1 MNHEY and CDR2 SMNVEV come from the germline V gene (reference sequence). V lost 3 bases to trimming and J lost 0 bases; unmatched junction nucleotides: 4.

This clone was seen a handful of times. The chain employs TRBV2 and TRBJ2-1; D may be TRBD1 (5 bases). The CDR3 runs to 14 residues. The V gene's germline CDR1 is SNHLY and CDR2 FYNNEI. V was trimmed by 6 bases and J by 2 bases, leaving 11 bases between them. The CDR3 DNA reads TGTGCCAGCAGCGAGACAGATACCTACAATGAGCAGTTCTTC. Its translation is CASSETDTYNEQFF.

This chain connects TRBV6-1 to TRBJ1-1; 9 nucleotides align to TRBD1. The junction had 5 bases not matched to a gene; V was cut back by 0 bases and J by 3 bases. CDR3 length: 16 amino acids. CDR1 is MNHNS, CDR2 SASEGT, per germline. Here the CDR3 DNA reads TGTGCCAGCAGTGAAGCCTCGGGACAGGGATACACTGAAGCTTTCTTT. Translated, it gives CASSEASGQGYTEAFF.

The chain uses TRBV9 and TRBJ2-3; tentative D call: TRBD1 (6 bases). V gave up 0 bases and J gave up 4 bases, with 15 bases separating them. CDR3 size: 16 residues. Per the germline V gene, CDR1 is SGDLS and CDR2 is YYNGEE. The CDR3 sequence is CASSVGDLGAADTQYF. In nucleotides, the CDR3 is TGTGCCAGCAGCGTAGGAGATCTGGGGGCCGCAGATACGCAGTATTTT.

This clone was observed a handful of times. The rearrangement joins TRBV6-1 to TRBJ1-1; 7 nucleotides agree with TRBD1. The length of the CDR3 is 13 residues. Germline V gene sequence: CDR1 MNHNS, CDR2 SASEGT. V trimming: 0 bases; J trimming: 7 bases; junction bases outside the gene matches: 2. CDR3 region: CASSEARTGEAFF. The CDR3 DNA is TGTGCCAGCAGTGAAGCGAGGACAGGTGAAGCTTTCTTT.

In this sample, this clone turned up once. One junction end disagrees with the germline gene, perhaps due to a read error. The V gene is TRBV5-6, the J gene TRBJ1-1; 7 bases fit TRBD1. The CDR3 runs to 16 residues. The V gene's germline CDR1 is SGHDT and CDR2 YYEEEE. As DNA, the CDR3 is TGTGCCAGCGGATACCAGACAGGGATGCTGAAGACTGAAGCTTTCTTT. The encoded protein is CASGYQTGMLKTEAFF.

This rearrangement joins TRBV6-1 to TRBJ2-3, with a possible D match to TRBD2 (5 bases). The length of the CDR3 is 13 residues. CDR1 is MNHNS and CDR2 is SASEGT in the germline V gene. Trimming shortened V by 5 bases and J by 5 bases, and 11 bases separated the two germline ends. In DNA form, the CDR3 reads TGTGCCAGCAGTCTGCGGAGCGGAGATACGCAGTATTTT. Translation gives CASSLRSGDTQYF.

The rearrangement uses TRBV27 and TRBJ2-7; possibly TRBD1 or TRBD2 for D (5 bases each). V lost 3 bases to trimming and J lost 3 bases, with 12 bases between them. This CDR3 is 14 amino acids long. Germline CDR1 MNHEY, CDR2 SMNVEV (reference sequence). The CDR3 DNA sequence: TGTGCCAGCAGTTTGGGACCGGCGGGCTACGAGCAGTACTTC. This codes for CASSLGPAGYEQYF.